The 6 T cell receptor beta chains below all came from one sample that was sequenced in a study of T cell repertoires in cytomegalovirus infection. Their antigen targets remain unknown. MiXCR, run by TCRdb on the reads, gives a single entry per CDR3 protein. Of about 830,000 distinct CDR3 sequences listed, approximately 29% are singletons. Sequenced here: cultured CD8+ T cells from PBMCs, sampled from culture after CMV antigen stimulation. These receptors were taken from a human donor in good health (CMV status not recorded). Some clones in this sample may be carry-over from other donors' samples.

This chain joins TRBV5-1 and TRBJ2-7; the match to TRBD2 covers 7 bases. The V gene end was trimmed by 0 bases and the J gene end by 0 bases; junction bases not matched to a gene: 9. The V gene's germline CDR1 is SGHRS and CDR2 YFSETQ. CDR3 length: 17 residues. This chain's CDR3 is CASSLAGGGALSYEQYF. CDR3 in DNA: TGCGCCAGCAGCTTGGCCGGGGGAGGGGCCCTCTCCTACGAGCAGTACTTC.

The table lists this clonotype with a few counts. This sequence joins TRBV2 and TRBJ1-3, with TRBD1 identical over 7 bases. Trimming at V came to 6 bases and at J to 3 bases, leaving 8 bases not matched to a gene. CDR1 is SNHLY, CDR2 FYNNEI, per germline. This CDR3 region has 15 residues. The CDR3 DNA is TGTGCCAGCAGAGGGACAGAAATCTATGGAAACACCATATATTTT. Translation gives CASRGTEIYGNTIYF.

The chain recombines TRBV9 with TRBJ1-3, with TRBD1 as a possible D gene (5 bases). Germline V gene lookup returns CDR1 SGDLS and CDR2 YYNGEE. The CDR3 runs to 16 residues. With 0 bases removed from V and 0 bases from J, the gap between germline ends came to 10 bases. CDR3 residues: CASSVAQGSSGNTIYF. CDR3 nucleotide sequence: TGTGCCAGCAGCGTAGCGCAGGGTTCCTCTGGAAACACCATATATTTT.

Only a few counts were recorded for this clonotype. This sequence joins TRBV7-9 and TRBJ2-3, with TRBD1 as a possible D gene (6 bases). The CDR3 consists of 14 residues. Germline V CDR1 and CDR2: SEHNR, FQNEAQ (reference sequence). The V end lost 5 bases, the J end lost 2 bases, and 11 bases lay between the germline ends. The DNA of the CDR3 is TGTGCCAGCAGCCCTCGGGACATCACAGATACGCAGTATTTT. Translation gives CASSPRDITDTQYF.

This clonotype was detected many times. This chain connects TRBV12-3 or TRBV12-4 to TRBJ1-1; D call uncertain. Trimming stripped 6 bases from V and 4 bases from J, with 15 bases between. The CDR3 consists of 14 residues. CDR3 sequence (DNA): TGTGCCAGCAGCCCGGGAGGCTCATTCACTGAAGCTTTCTTT. Protein product: CASSPGGSFTEAFF.

This clonotype was seen a handful of times. V gene TRBV4-1 combines with J gene TRBJ2-5; TRBD2 matches at 11 bases. The length of the CDR3 is 17 residues. From germline, CDR1 is MGHRA and CDR2 YSYEKL. Trimming cost V 0 bases and J 1 base; bases outside gene matches: 4. CDR3 coding DNA: TGCGCCAGCAGCCAAGAACCTAGCGGGGGGACCCAAGAGACCCAGTACTTC. This gives the protein CASSQEPSGGTQETQYF.